This TCR beta chain was retrieved from a study of blood T cell repertoires in COVID-19. Overall study: Sites in the United States, Italy and Spain provided acute and convalescent COVID-19 samples.

The germline V and J ends were trimmed by 4 bases and 6 bases, with 15 bases remaining between them. Germline V gene sequence: CDR1 SGHRS, CDR2 YFSETQ. The CDR3 spans 14 residues. In the original workflow: Reference gene primer amplification yielded estimated nucleated cell counts. Repertoires were generated with immunoSEQ multiplex PCR, while TCRdb's copy carries only in-frame clones and drops some. From that table come the V and J calls and clone size; the DNA was used to work out D and trimming. The sample lists 120,000 or so clones, approximately 82% occurring once. This TCR was sampled from a man older than 75 with active or convalescent COVID-19. V is TRBV5-1 and J is TRBJ2-3; D is possibly TRBD1 (7 bases). What was sequenced was peripheral blood. The CDR3 coding sequence is TGCGCCAGCAGCCCCCAGGGGGGAACCGATACGCAGTATTTT. This encodes CASSPQGGTDTQYF.